Following are 22 T cell receptor beta chains from one sample sequenced in a study of beta chain features in type 1 diabetes. Sequencing targeted expressed TCRB transcripts, as all isolated RNA had been reverse transcribed. Generated by immunoSEQ multiplex PCR, the TCRdb table keeps only in-frame clones and is missing some. The table shows 620,000 or so clones, with roughly a sixth occurring only once. Material: naive CD4+ T cells from blood. These receptors were taken from a man between 18 and 29 years old in good health.

This clone has a count of ten or more. The chain is built from TRBV14 and TRBJ2-1; 13 nucleotides agree with TRBD2. Germline values: CDR1 SGHDN, CDR2 FVKESK. This CDR3 has 15 amino acids. V shed 8 bases and J 5 bases; nucleotides not matched to a gene: 6. The DNA of the CDR3 is TGTGCCAGCGGCCTACTAGCGGGAGGGCACAATGAGCAGTTCTTC. This codes for CASGLLAGGHNEQFF. The full variable domain, completed using reference TRBV14 and TRBJ2-1, is EAGVTQFPSHSVIEKGQTVTLRCDPISGHDNLYWYRRVMGKEIKFLLHFVKESKQDESGMPNNRFLAERTGGTYSTLKVQPAELEDSGVYFCASGLLAGGHNEQFFGPGTRLTVL.

This chain connects TRBV2 to TRBJ1-1; TRBD1 agrees at 8 bases. The J segment lost 5 bases and the V segment lost 5 bases, leaving 7 bases of the junction unmatched. The CDR3 loop spans 14 amino acids. The germline CDR1 and CDR2 sequences are SNHLY and FYNNEI. As DNA, the CDR3 is TGTGCCAGCAGTACCCAGGGGGCGCGAACTGAAGCTTTCTTT. Encoded protein: CASSTQGARTEAFF.

V usage is TRBV6-5 and J usage is TRBJ2-3; the match to TRBD2 covers 8 bases. CDR3 length: 16 amino acids. Germline trimming cut 2 bases from V and 2 bases from J; bases unmatched to any gene: 6. Per the germline V gene, CDR1 is MNHEY and CDR2 is SVGAGI. In DNA, the CDR3 is TGTGCCAGCAGTTACGCGGCGGGAGGCCACACAGATACGCAGTATTTT. It translates to CASSYAAGGHTDTQYF.

This clone was counted ten times or more. At the DNA level, this CDR3 is encoded by other sequences in the same sample as well. This chain uses TRBV10-3 with TRBJ2-5; 7 positions match TRBD1. CDR1 is ENHRY, CDR2 SYGVKD, per germline. CDR3 length: 13 amino acids. The V and J ends lost 7 bases and 4 bases, in that order; junction bases with no gene match: 6. The CDR3 bases are TGTGCCATCATGAACAGGGGTGGAGAGACCCAGTACTTC. This translates into CAIMNRGGETQYF.

V and J are TRBV19 and TRBJ2-2, with TRBD1 as a possible D gene (5 bases). Trimming pared 3 bases from V and 6 bases from J, leaving 14 bases between. This CDR3 region has 15 residues. Looked up from germline, CDR1 is LNHDA and CDR2 is SQIVND (reference sequence). Here the CDR3 reads CASSMQDLGAGELFF. The CDR3 bases are TGTGCCAGTAGTATGCAGGACCTAGGGGCCGGGGAGCTGTTTTTT.

This clone was seen only a few times. The chain uses TRBV18 and TRBJ2-7; TRBD1 might be the D (6 bases). Germline assignment: CDR1 KGHSH and CDR2 LQKENI. The CDR3 contains 14 residues. V lost 5 bases and J lost 0, with 11 bases in between. The CDR3 DNA follows: TGTGCCAGCTCAACACAGGGAATCTCCTACGAGCAGTACTTC. Protein product: CASSTQGISYEQYF.

The CDR3 sequence: CASTGVQTSYEQYF. CDR3 nucleotides: TGTGCCAGCACAGGCGTACAGACCTCCTACGAGCAGTACTTC. V and J are TRBV6-6 and TRBJ2-7, with D unclear. Germline CDR1 is MNHNY and CDR2 is SVGAGI (reference sequence). The CDR3 is 14 residues long. Trimming took off 7 bases at V and 0 bases at J, with 13 bases between the two ends.

The chain is built from TRBV4-2 and TRBJ2-7; TRBD2 is a possible D gene (6 bases). The CDR3 has 18 amino acids. CDR1 is LGHNA, CDR2 YNFKEQ, per germline. V lost 4 bases, J lost 0 bases, and 22 bases lay in between. CDR3 nucleotide sequence: TGTGCCAGCAGCCTGAGGACCATCTCCGGGACTTACTCCTACGAGCAGTACTTC. Its translation is CASSLRTISGTYSYEQYF.

The V gene is TRBV4-1, the J gene TRBJ1-1, with unresolved D. The V and J ends lost 1 base and 8 bases respectively, with 11 bases between them. The V gene's germline CDR1 is MGHRA and CDR2 YSYEKL. This CDR3 has 13 residues. The CDR3: CASSQGVLEEAFF. DNA of the CDR3: TGCGCCAGCAGCCAAGGGGTCTTGGAGGAAGCTTTCTTT.

In this sample, this clone turned up a few times. This chain uses TRBV6-5 with TRBJ1-2; 7 bases are a match to TRBD1. The V segment lost 8 bases and the J segment 1 base; nucleotides outside the gene matches: 10. The germline V gene has CDR1 MNHEY and CDR2 SVGAGI. The length of the CDR3 is 15 residues. The CDR3 sequence: CASRAHRGYNYGYTF. CDR3 nucleotide sequence: TGTGCCAGCCGAGCCCACAGGGGATATAACTATGGCTACACCTTC.

The chain is built from TRBV20-1 and TRBJ1-4; D unresolved. There are 10 residues in the CDR3. Germline V gives CDR1 DFQATT, CDR2 SNEGSKA (reference sequence). V lost 5 bases and J lost 7, with 5 bases in between. CDR3 coding DNA: TGCAGTGCTGCAGGTGAAAAACTGTTTTTT. Protein: CSAAGEKLFF.

V and J are TRBV27 and TRBJ1-4, with D unresolved. Germline lookup yields CDR1 MNHEY and CDR2 SMNVEV (reference sequence). The CDR3 runs 13 residues. Trimming shortened V by 1 base and J by 8 bases, and 8 bases separated the two germline ends. Written as DNA, the CDR3 is TGTGCCAGCAGTTTATTCGGGAGAGAAAAACTGTTTTTT. It specifies CASSLFGREKLFF.

This clone was seen more than once but under ten times. The V gene is TRBV7-9, the J gene TRBJ1-5, with TRBD1 matching over 7 bases. The CDR3 extends over 16 amino acids. V was clipped by 3 bases and J by 1 base; unmatched bases: 6. Germline CDR1 is SEHNR and CDR2 is FQNEAQ (reference sequence). The DNA of the CDR3 is TGTGCCAGCAGCTTGGGAGGGGGCAACAGCAATCAGCCCCAGCATTTT. This translates into CASSLGGGNSNQPQHF.

This clone was observed a few times. The rearrangement uses TRBV27 and TRBJ1-5; TRBD1 is a possible D gene (6 bases). This CDR3 region has 15 residues. V was clipped by 6 bases and J by 1 base, with 13 bases between them. Germline assignment: CDR1 MNHEY and CDR2 SMNVEV (reference sequence). CDR3 DNA: TGTGCCAGCAGCCAACAGGGAGGGAGCAATCAGCCCCAGCATTTT. Its translation: CASSQQGGSNQPQHF.

The CDR3 DNA is TGTGCCATCAGTCCCTCAGGGACCCCGGGCGATGAGCAGTTCTTC. As protein: CAISPSGTPGDEQFF. The rearrangement uses TRBV10-3 and TRBJ2-1; tentatively, D is TRBD1 or TRBD2 (5 bases each). V lost 5 bases, J lost 8 bases, and 19 bases lay in between. Germline CDR1 and CDR2: ENHRY and SYGVKD. The length of the CDR3 is 15 residues.

J is TRBJ1-5 and V is TRBV6-5; D is perhaps TRBD1 (5 bases). The germline V gene encodes CDR1 MNHEY and CDR2 SVGAGI. Trimming stripped 4 bases from V and 1 base from J, with 8 bases between. The CDR3 is made up of 14 amino acids. The CDR3 DNA sequence: TGTGCCAGCAGTTCAGGGTCCAGCAATCAGCCCCAGCATTTT. It translates to CASSSGSSNQPQHF.

Only a few counts were recorded for this clone. The chain is built from TRBV6-6 and TRBJ1-1; D is perhaps TRBD1 (5 bases). Germline lookup yields CDR1 MNHNY and CDR2 SVGAGI (reference sequence). The CDR3 consists of 14 residues. Deletions cut 10 bases from V and 1 base from J, with 16 bases between. The CDR3: CATTKSTGNTEAFF. In nucleotides, the CDR3 is TGTGCCACCACTAAGTCTACAGGGAACACTGAAGCTTTCTTT.

Remarks on this clone: Other DNA sequences from this sample encode an identical CDR3 as well. The genes are TRBV6-5 and TRBJ2-7; a weak D match, TRBD1 (6 bases). This CDR3 region has 14 residues. Trimming stripped 0 bases from V and 2 bases from J, with 8 bases between. Germline lookup yields CDR1 MNHEY and CDR2 SVGAGI. The CDR3 nucleotides are TGTGCCAGCAGTTACTCGACAGGCACCTACGAGCAGTACTTC. Its translation is CASSYSTGTYEQYF.

This rearrangement joins TRBV27 to TRBJ2-7; D may be TRBD1 or TRBD2 (5 bases each). The germline V gene encodes CDR1 MNHEY and CDR2 SMNVEV (reference sequence). V lost 7 bases and J lost 4, with 17 bases in between. The CDR3 length is 14 residues. The CDR3 spells CASIPGRQGYEQYF. CDR3 sequence (DNA): TGTGCCAGCATCCCAGGGAGACAAGGGTACGAGCAGTACTTC.

The J gene is TRBJ1-2, the V gene TRBV7-2, with TRBD1 as a possible D gene (6 bases). CDR1 is SGHTA, CDR2 FQGNSA, per germline. The germline V and J ends were trimmed by 1 base and 2 bases, with 11 bases remaining between them. This CDR3 spans 15 amino acids. The CDR3 DNA is TGTGCCAGCAGCTTAGTTGGGGGCACCAACTATGGCTACACCTTC. Translation: CASSLVGGTNYGYTF.

This clone was seen a handful of times. The chain is built from TRBV7-2 and TRBJ2-4; D assignment may be TRBD1 or TRBD2 (5 bases each). The CDR3 totals 14 residues. Germline values: CDR1 SGHTA, CDR2 FQGNSA. V lost 1 base to trimming and J lost 8 bases, with 12 bases between them. The CDR3 DNA reads as TGTGCCAGCAGCTTAGTTGGGGGTCCGGACATTCAGTACTTC. Translated: CASSLVGGPDIQYF.

This clone was counted between two and nine times. This sequence joins TRBV4-3 and TRBJ2-3; D is unclear. Germline assignment: CDR1 LGHNA and CDR2 YSLEER. The ends were cut back, 4 bases at V and 3 bases at J, with 11 bases in the middle. CDR3 length: 14 residues. The CDR3 reads CASSPRVATDTQYF. Here the CDR3 DNA reads TGCGCCAGCAGCCCGCGCGTGGCTACAGATACGCAGTATTTT.